The 18 T cell receptor beta chains below all came from one sample that was sequenced in a study of CD8+CD57+ T cells in acquired aplastic anemia. TCR beta VDJ combinations and CDR3 sequences were profiled from genomic DNA. One entry per CDR3 protein results from TCRdb running MiXCR on the reads. The sample holds roughly 200,000 distinct CDR3 sequences; approximately 60% are singletons and the top ten take approximately 30%. Sequencing was carried out using sorted CD4+, CD8+, or CD8+CD57+ T cells (not recorded which) from PBMCs. The receptors originated from a human donor in good health.

The J gene is TRBJ1-2, the V gene TRBV19, with TRBD1 matching 9 bases. The CDR3 is 17 amino acids. CDR1 and CDR2 from the germline V gene are LNHDA and SQIVND (reference sequence). V lost 4 bases, J lost 3 bases, and 12 bases stayed unmatched. The CDR3 loop reads CASSTPTGDRDDYGYTF. The CDR3 DNA follows: TGTGCCAGTAGTACCCCCACGGGGGACAGGGACGACTATGGCTACACCTTC.

The chain has TRBV24-1 and TRBJ2-3, with 8 bases fitting TRBD1. Looked up from germline, CDR1 is KGHDR and CDR2 is SFDVKD. There are 14 residues in the CDR3. V gave up 4 bases and J gave up 1 base; unmatched junction bases: 0. CDR3 sequence reads: CATSEGQGTDTQYF. CDR3 nucleotide sequence: TGTGCCACCAGTGAGGGACAGGGCACAGATACGCAGTATTTT.

This clonotype has only one observation. CDR3 DNA: TGTGCCACCAGTGATTCCCTTGGGGGCACTGAAGCTTTCTTT. It is translated as CATSDSLGGTEAFF. The chain has TRBV24-1 and TRBJ1-1; perhaps TRBD1 as D (5 bases). Trimming shortened V by 2 bases and J by 4 bases, and 10 bases separated the two germline ends. CDR1 KGHDR and CDR2 SFDVKD come from the germline V gene. The CDR3 is 14 amino acids.

This chain joins TRBV7-9 and TRBJ1-2; no firm D call. With 5 bases removed from V and 3 bases from J, the gap between germline ends came to 4 bases. CDR1 SEHNR and CDR2 FQNEAQ come from the germline V gene (reference sequence). The CDR3 covers 11 residues. In DNA form, the CDR3 reads TGTGCCAGCAGCATCCACTATGGCTACACCTTC. It translates to CASSIHYGYTF.

The chain uses TRBV7-2 and TRBJ1-5; D is possibly TRBD1 (5 bases). CDR3 length equals 13 residues. Germline V lookup: CDR1 SGHTA, CDR2 FQGNSA. V was pared by 2 bases and J by 6 bases, with 8 bases between. CDR3 sequence (DNA): TGTGCCAGCAGCTTAACGGGACTTCAGCCCCAGCATTTT. It yields the protein CASSLTGLQPQHF.

This clonotype was seen a few times. V is TRBV7-8 and J is TRBJ2-1, with a weak D call TRBD2 (6 bases). The germline V gene encodes CDR1 SGHVS and CDR2 FQNEAQ. This CDR3 contains 15 residues. The germline V and J ends were trimmed by 4 bases and 1 base, with 11 bases remaining between them. This chain's CDR3 is CASSSSASSYNEQFF. CDR3 coding DNA: TGTGCCAGCAGCTCTAGCGCATCTTCCTACAATGAGCAGTTCTTC.

The V and J genes are TRBV27 and TRBJ2-1; 10 bases fit TRBD2. The germline gives CDR1 MNHEY, CDR2 SMNVEV (reference sequence). The CDR3 is 16 residues long. The J segment lost 3 bases and the V segment lost 1 base, leaving 3 bases of the junction unmatched. In DNA form, the CDR3 reads TGTGCCAGCAGTTTATTGCTAGCGGGAGTCTACAATGAGCAGTTCTTC. Translating it yields CASSLLLAGVYNEQFF.

This clonotype was seen just once. This chain joins TRBV14 and TRBJ1-2; D gene uncertain. The length of the CDR3 is 12 residues. Germline assignment: CDR1 SGHDN and CDR2 FVKESK. The V end lost 2 bases, the J end lost 5 bases, and 6 bases lay between the germline ends. The CDR3 DNA sequence: TGTGCCAGCAGCCAAACGTTGTATGGCTACACCTTC. It encodes CASSQTLYGYTF.

This clonotype showed up many times. V gene TRBV15 combines with J gene TRBJ2-7; D is possibly TRBD1 or TRBD2 (5 bases each). V gave up 9 bases and J gave up 3 bases, with 21 bases separating them. Germline lookup yields CDR1 LNHNV and CDR2 YYDKDF (reference sequence). The CDR3 loop spans 15 amino acids. CDR3 sequence (DNA): TGTGCCACTGCTGAGGGGCGAATAGCCCACTACGAGCAGTACTTC. This codes for CATAEGRIAHYEQYF.

The rearrangement joins TRBV29-1 to TRBJ1-2; 7 bases align to TRBD1. With V trimmed by 6 bases and J by 7 bases, 8 bases remained unmatched. The CDR3 loop spans 12 amino acids. The germline CDR1 and CDR2 sequences are SQVTM and ANQGSEA. This chain's CDR3 is CSVATGNRGYTF. CDR3 nucleotides: TGCAGCGTCGCGACAGGGAACCGTGGCTACACCTTC.

Remarks on this clonotype: This could be a read error, since a much larger clone is one nucleotide away. The CDR3 DNA follows: TGTGCCAGCAACCCAGGGGCATCTAATGAAAAACTGTTTTTT. It codes for CASNPGASNEKLFF. The V gene is TRBV9, the J gene TRBJ1-4, with D possibly TRBD1 on 6 matching bases. Trimming cost V 6 bases and J 3 bases, with 12 bases left between them. This CDR3 is built from 14 residues. Germline V gene lookup returns CDR1 SGDLS and CDR2 YYNGEE.

The sample holds many counts of this clonotype. The chain is built from TRBV6-5 and TRBJ2-5; 7 bases map to TRBD2. Germline CDR1 and CDR2: MNHEY and SVGAGI. The CDR3 is 14 residues long. V gave up 7 bases and J gave up 1 base; unmatched junction bases: 6. Written as DNA, the CDR3 is TGTGCCAGCAACAACGGGGGGTTCCAAGAGACCCAGTACTTC. This codes for CASNNGGFQETQYF.

The chain recombines TRBV9 with TRBJ2-7; TRBD2 matches at 9 bases. Germline-derived CDR1 and CDR2 are SGDLS and YYNGEE. Losses at the gene ends were 3 bases for V and 7 bases for J; bases not matched to a gene: 17. The CDR3 has 17 residues. In nucleotides, the CDR3 is TGTGCCAGCAGCGCGGGGGGGGGACTAGCCCGAAAGGGGGAGCAGTACTTC. This gives the protein CASSAGGGLARKGEQYF.

The CDR3 sequence is CSATDHGQGGWRGLGETQYF. CDR3 nucleotides: TGCAGTGCTACAGACCATGGACAGGGGGGGTGGAGGGGTTTAGGAGAGACCCAGTACTTC. This chain connects TRBV20-1 to TRBJ2-5, with TRBD1 identical over 10 bases. There are 20 residues in the CDR3. The trim removed 4 bases at V and 4 bases at J, leaving 24 bases unmatched. Germline CDR1 is DFQATT and CDR2 is SNEGSKA (reference sequence).

This clonotype was found many times. The CDR3 here is CASSEAQEGAVQHF. For the CDR3, the DNA is TGTGCCAGCAGTGAAGCGCAAGAGGGGGCAGTCCAGCATTTT. The V call is TRBV2, the J call TRBJ1-5, with 7 bases aligning to TRBD1. V gave up 0 bases and J gave up 12 bases; unmatched junction bases: 8. Germline CDR1 is SNHLY and CDR2 is FYNNEI. This CDR3 contains 14 residues.

This clonotype was seen repeatedly, ten times or more. V and J are TRBV12-3 or TRBV12-4 and TRBJ1-2; perhaps TRBD1 as D (5 bases). This CDR3 is built from 11 residues. Trimming pared 6 bases from V and 10 bases from J, leaving 12 bases between. The CDR3 DNA follows: TGTGCCAGCAGGCTGGGGCGGGACTACACCTTC. It translates to CASRLGRDYTF.

Ten or more counts support this clonotype. The chain recombines TRBV5-8 with TRBJ1-5; TRBD1 matches at 7 bases. There are 14 residues in the CDR3. Per the germline V gene, CDR1 is SGHTS and CDR2 is YDEGEE. J gave up 5 bases and V 3 bases, and 5 bases lay outside the gene matches. The chain's CDR3 is CASSYRDSYQPQHF. In nucleotides, the CDR3 is TGTGCCAGCAGCTACCGGGACAGTTATCAGCCCCAGCATTTT.

The J gene is TRBJ2-3, the V gene TRBV7-9; 11 nucleotides match TRBD2. The germline V gene has CDR1 SEHNR and CDR2 FQNEAQ (reference sequence). Trimming removed 1 base from V and 1 base from J; junction bases left unmatched: 4. This CDR3 contains 17 residues. The CDR3 sequence: CASSLGPLAGGTDTQYF. The CDR3 nucleotides read TGTGCCAGCAGCTTAGGCCCACTAGCGGGGGGCACAGATACGCAGTATTTT.